This TCR beta chain was sequenced during a study of CD8 T cells in ankylosing spondylitis. Molecular-barcoded quantitative 5'-RACE produced these TCR beta libraries. Using its own MiXCR run on the 5' RACE reads, TCRdb lists one record per CDR3 protein. The sample has about 300,000 distinct CDR3 sequences; under 14% are singletons. General study results and limits: Earlier reports found some motif variants in synovial fluid and blood in reactive arthritis.

Trimming removed 1 base from V and 0 bases from J, with 14 bases in between. CDR3 length: 17 amino acids. In germline, CDR1 is LGHNA, CDR2 YSLEER. This clonotype was picked up many times. Its antigen is unidentified. This receptor was taken from a female donor with ankylosing spondylitis or in good health (not recorded which). Sequences were obtained from blood, either unsorted or a sorted T cell fraction (not recorded which). The J gene is TRBJ2-3, the V gene TRBV4-3; D possibly matches TRBD1 or TRBD2 (5 bases each). The CDR3 is CASSQVFGGSSTDTQYF. The CDR3, as DNA: TGCGCCAGCAGCCAAGTCTTTGGGGGATCAAGCACAGATACGCAGTATTTT.